This entry is about one T cell receptor (beta chain). This specimen comes from a study of blood T cell repertoires in COVID-19. TCRdb's table, derived via immunoSEQ multiplex PCR, lists solely in-frame clones and lacks some. In the table there are tens of thousands of clones, approximately 80% of which are singletons. Germline V gives CDR1 LGHDT, CDR2 YNNKEL (reference sequence). With 1 base removed from V and 9 bases from J, the gap between germline ends came to 4 bases. The CDR3 is 11 amino acids. Sample: peripheral blood. The V call is TRBV3-1 (or the pseudogene TRBV3-2), the J call TRBJ1-3, with D unresolved. The source is a man aged 25-45 years with COVID-19, enrolled during active disease. CDR3 bases: TGTGCCAGCAGCCAAGTATCCACCATATATTTT. Amino acids: CASSQVSTIYF.